The following is a T cell receptor beta chain sequence with its context. Antigen specificity is unknown. All of the isolated RNA was reverse transcribed, so expressed TCRB transcripts were sequenced. Repertoires were generated with immunoSEQ multiplex PCR, while TCRdb's copy carries only in-frame clones and drops some. Of a few hundred thousand clones listed, roughly 13% are singletons. These data come from a study of beta chain features in type 1 diabetes. Notes on the study in general: There was a possibility that cDNA sequencing over-represented cells with high TCR expression. Researchers reported that naive, central memory and Treg TCRB repertoires appeared more similar in patients than in healthy donors. Whether TCRB rearrangement is influenced by HLA type was left unresolved in this analysis. Shortening of TCRB CDR3s, moderate but significant, appeared in all four CD4+ subsets of Type 1 diabetes patients. VDJ junctions in type 1 diabetes patients carried more deletions and fewer insertions.

The ends lost 0 bases at V and 4 bases at J; junction bases unmatched: 3. The CDR3 spans 16 residues. The V gene's germline CDR1 is SGDLS and CDR2 YYNGEE. The source material was naive CD4+ T cells from blood. The chain couples TRBV9 to TRBJ2-1, with 11 bases matching TRBD2. This sequence originates from a woman younger than 35 with type 1 diabetes. The CDR3 reads CASSVGGTSGYNEQFF. The CDR3 nucleotides read TGTGCCAGCAGCGTAGGGGGGACTAGCGGATACAATGAGCAGTTCTTC.